A selection of T cell receptor beta chains follows, all from one sample in a study of T cell responses to AZD1222 COVID-19 vaccine. The method was immunoSEQ multiplex PCR; TCRdb's version includes in-frame clones alone and lacks a portion of them. The profile covers 90,000 to 130,000 clones, with about 87% appearing a single time and 15% taken by the ten largest. The sample here was peripheral blood, taken 28 days after the second AZD1222 dose. The receptor source for this set is an adult who received the AZD1222 COVID-19 vaccine. CDR3s include the opening cysteine and the closing phenylalanine or tryptophan. Each record gives: J gene, clone size, V gene, D gene, CDR3 DNA, CDR3 protein. A D gene is named only where the DNA matches it firmly. The size of a clone is reported for some rows only, either as once, few or many, or as a class for expanded clones.

>TRBJ2-5|-|TRBV5-1|TRBD1
TGCGCCAGCAGCGAGGACAGGGAGCTGTGGGAGACCCAGTACTTC
CASSEDRELWETQYF
>TRBJ1-6|-|TRBV28|-
TGTGCCAGCAGTTTTCGCTCACCCCTCCACTTT
CASSFRSPLHF
>TRBJ2-7|-|TRBV19|-
TGTGCCAGTAGTTTCTCTCCGGGCTCCGTCGAGCAGTACTTC
CASSFSPGSVEQYF
>TRBJ1-3|-|TRBV18|-
TGTGCCAGCTCACCGGGGCTCCGCTCTGGAAACACCATATATTTT
CASSPGLRSGNTIYF
>TRBJ1-4|-|TRBV6-5|-
TGTGCCAGCAGTCACGGTGAAAAACTGTTTTTT
CASSHGEKLFF
>TRBJ1-1|-|TRBV7-6|-
TGTGCCAGCAGCAAAGGGGGGAACACTGAAGCTTTCTTT
CASSKGGNTEAFF
>TRBJ2-7|-|TRBV28|-
TGTGCCAGCAGTGGGGGCACGATTCTAACTCCTTACGAGCAGTACTTC
CASSGGTILTPYEQYF
>TRBJ1-2|once|TRBV2|TRBD1
TGTGCCAGCACCTCCCTGACAGGACAGGGGGTCTATGGCTACACCTTC
CASTSLTGQGVYGYTF
>TRBJ2-7|-|TRBV19|-
TGTGCCAGTAGCTTCTCAGTAGGATCCTACGAGCAGTACTTC
CASSFSVGSYEQYF
>TRBJ1-1|-|TRBV7-9|-
TGTGCCAGCAGCGAGTCAGGGGAAGGAGGAGCTTTCTTT
CASSESGEGGAFF